This is a list of T cell receptor beta chains from one sample in a study of technical replicates of blood from a handful of donors. Some clones are missing from TCRdb's copy, which holds only in-frame ones; the method was immunoSEQ multiplex PCR. In the table there are around 65,000 clones, around 86% of which are singletons. Sequenced input: PBMCs. The receptors were gathered from a human donor in good health. Some clones in this sample may be carry-over from other donors' samples. Each CDR3 is given with its conserved first and last residue. The order of the fields is D gene, J gene, V gene, CDR3 protein. The D gene is left open where the match is weak.

D: TRBD1
J: TRBJ1-6
V: TRBV4-2
CDR3: CASSQGPVGRGNSPLHF

D: TRBD2
J: TRBJ2-5
V: TRBV25-1
CDR3: CASSEFSGGFSTQYF

D: TRBD1
J: TRBJ1-6
V: TRBV5-1
CDR3: CASSPGTDNSPLHF

D: TRBD1
J: TRBJ2-2
V: TRBV10-3
CDR3: CAISESASRTGLSGELFF

D: .
J: TRBJ1-2
V: TRBV15
CDR3: CATSRGIGAPYGYTF

D: .
J: TRBJ1-1
V: TRBV7-2
CDR3: CASSSQGRVTEAFF

D: .
J: TRBJ2-6
V: TRBV7-6
CDR3: CASSLEGTSSGANVLTF

D: TRBD2
J: TRBJ2-5
V: TRBV7-8
CDR3: CASRPRRRREGRETQYF

D: TRBD1
J: TRBJ2-7
V: TRBV10-1
CDR3: CASNRDRVNEQYF

D: .
J: TRBJ1-1
V: TRBV6-5
CDR3: CASSLSRGGTEAFF

D: .
J: TRBJ1-3
V: TRBV6-5
CDR3: CASSPGQSSGNTIYF

D: .
J: TRBJ1-6
V: TRBV11-2
CDR3: CASRSSYSPLHF

D: .
J: TRBJ1-1
V: TRBV14
CDR3: CASNRAMNTEAFF

D: .
J: TRBJ1-4
V: TRBV4-2
CDR3: CASSRQADNEKLFF

D: .
J: TRBJ2-2
V: TRBV6-1
CDR3: CASLLGAQGTGELFF

D: .
J: TRBJ2-6
V: TRBV5-1
CDR3: CASSLVAGNSLGANVLTF

D: TRBD2
J: TRBJ2-5
V: TRBV7-2
CDR3: CASSLAAGGRETQYF

D: TRBD2
J: TRBJ2-7
V: TRBV14
CDR3: CASSHGAGAEQYF

D: .
J: TRBJ2-1
V: TRBV19
CDR3: CASSGLARNEQFF

D: TRBD1
J: TRBJ1-1
V: TRBV4-1
CDR3: CASSQAIGAGQGPEAFF

D: TRBD1
J: TRBJ1-4
V: TRBV5-5
CDR3: CASRPNPTGGHEKLFF

D: .
J: TRBJ2-7
V: TRBV5-4
CDR3: CASSNRQDSYEQYF

D: TRBD1
J: TRBJ1-5
V: TRBV27
CDR3: CASCGGGSQCGNQPQHF

D: TRBD2
J: TRBJ2-1
V: TRBV5-4
CDR3: CAWAARAGFSSSYNEQFF

D: .
J: TRBJ1-1
V: TRBV5-6
CDR3: CASRAADRLNTEAFF

D: .
J: TRBJ1-5
V: TRBV7-2
CDR3: CASSFDSSNNQPQHF

D: TRBD1
J: TRBJ1-2
V: TRBV7-2
CDR3: CASSPGTGTYGYTF

D: .
J: TRBJ1-1
V: TRBV4-2
CDR3: CASSPTSRGGNSEAFF

D: .
J: TRBJ1-5
V: TRBV25-1
CDR3: CASSGSVSNQPQHF

D: TRBD1
J: TRBJ2-7
V: TRBV30
CDR3: CAWSHGTGGREQYF

D: TRBD1
J: TRBJ2-3
V: TRBV19
CDR3: CASSIGFGSGQSTDTQYF

D: TRBD1
J: TRBJ2-3
V: TRBV7-3
CDR3: CASSLRAGGLTDTQYF

D: TRBD2
J: TRBJ2-1
V: TRBV4-2
CDR3: CASSQVGGLDEQFF

D: TRBD2
J: TRBJ2-6
V: TRBV7-3
CDR3: CASSLGLAGGGANVLTF

D: .
J: TRBJ1-1
V: TRBV11-1
CDR3: CASSLGGSRGTEAFF

D: .
J: TRBJ2-3
V: TRBV18
CDR3: CASSAGLKDTQYF

D: TRBD1
J: TRBJ1-1
V: TRBV7-9
CDR3: CASSLGTGGAEAFF

D: .
J: TRBJ1-1
V: TRBV29-1
CDR3: CSVDRNTEAFF

D: TRBD1
J: TRBJ1-2
V: TRBV4-3
CDR3: CASSQTPGQTYGYTF

D: TRBD1
J: TRBJ2-3
V: TRBV4-1
CDR3: CASSQVTGADTQYF

D: .
J: TRBJ2-1
V: TRBV18
CDR3: CASSRSGSYNEQFF

D: .
J: TRBJ2-5
V: TRBV5-1
CDR3: CASRPRLGAIQETQYF

D: .
J: TRBJ2-5
V: TRBV7-8
CDR3: CASSLAGGVIGETQYF

D: .
J: TRBJ2-5
V: TRBV7-8
CDR3: CASSPRGGRQETQYF

D: .
J: TRBJ2-5
V: TRBV7-2
CDR3: CASSSEPGRQETQYF

D: .
J: TRBJ2-3
V: TRBV5-1
CDR3: CASSLARGPLGDTQYF

D: TRBD1
J: TRBJ1-6
V: TRBV5-1
CDR3: CASSLQGQNSPLHF

D: TRBD1
J: TRBJ2-5
V: TRBV18
CDR3: CASSLQGAGQETQYF